Detailed here is one TCR beta chain. The antigen remains undetermined. Per germline, CDR1 LGHNA and CDR2 YSLEER. V lost 2 bases and J lost 4, with 12 bases in between. This CDR3 is 15 amino acids long. This entry belongs to a study of CD8 T cells in ankylosing spondylitis. Study results and limitations: In the blood and synovial fluid of reactive arthritis, some motif variants had been previously reported. Characteristic of ankylosing spondylitis blood, it appeared, was a TCR beta motif comprising eight highly homologous variants. Disease-associated clones were CD8+ and fairly uncommon in peripheral blood. The clones that were linked to disease were reported to be significantly enriched in matched synovial fluid samples from ankylosing spondylitis patients.

In making TCR beta libraries, quantitative 5'-RACE with molecular barcodes was used. MiXCR, applied by TCRdb to the 5' RACE reads, yields one record per CDR3 protein. Among about 800,000 distinct CDR3 sequences listed, 10% to 15% were seen once. The source material was blood, either unsorted or a sorted T cell fraction (not recorded which). The chain employs TRBV4-3 and TRBJ2-1, with a weak D call TRBD2 (6 bases). This TCR was sampled from a male donor with ankylosing spondylitis. The CDR3 protein is CASSQKLAEYNEQFF. CDR3 nucleotides: TGCGCCAGCAGCCAAAAATTAGCGGAGTACAATGAGCAGTTCTTC.